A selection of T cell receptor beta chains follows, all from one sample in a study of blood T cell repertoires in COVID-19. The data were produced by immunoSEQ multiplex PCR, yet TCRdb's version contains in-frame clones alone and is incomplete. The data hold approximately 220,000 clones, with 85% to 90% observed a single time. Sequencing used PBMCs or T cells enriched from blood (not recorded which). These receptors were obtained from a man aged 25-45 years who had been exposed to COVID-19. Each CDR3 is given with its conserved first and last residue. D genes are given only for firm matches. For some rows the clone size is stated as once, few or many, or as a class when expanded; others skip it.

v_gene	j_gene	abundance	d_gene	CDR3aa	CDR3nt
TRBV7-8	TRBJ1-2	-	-	CASSLAVGGYTF	TGTGCCAGCAGCTTAGCGGTCGGTGGCTACACCTTC
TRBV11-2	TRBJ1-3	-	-	CASSLVRGSGNTIYF	TGTGCCAGCAGCTTAGTAAGGGGCTCTGGAAACACCATATATTTT
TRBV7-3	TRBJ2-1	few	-	CASSLTPTGSNEQFF	TGTGCCAGCAGCTTAACCCCCACAGGGTCGAATGAGCAGTTCTTC
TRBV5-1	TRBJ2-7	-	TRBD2	CASSLLIAGAYEQYF	TGCGCCAGCAGCTTGCTTATAGCGGGGGCCTACGAGCAGTACTTC
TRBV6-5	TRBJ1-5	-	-	CASSYQGRLQPQHF	TGTGCCAGCAGTTATCAGGGGCGCTTGCAGCCCCAGCATTTT
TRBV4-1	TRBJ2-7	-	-	CASSHDSLAAYEQYF	TGCGCCAGCAGCCACGACAGTCTGGCAGCCTACGAGCAGTACTTC
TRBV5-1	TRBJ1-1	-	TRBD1	CASSLDYGQGMSEAFF	TGCGCCAGCAGCTTGGATTATGGACAGGGCATGTCTGAAGCTTTCTTT
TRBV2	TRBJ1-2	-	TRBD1	CASSERTGVTHGYTF	TGTGCCAGCAGTGAAAGGACAGGGGTCACCCATGGCTACACCTTC
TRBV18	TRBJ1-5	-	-	CASSPNSRGSNQPQHF	TGTGCCAGCTCGCCGAACAGCCGAGGGAGCAATCAGCCCCAGCATTTT
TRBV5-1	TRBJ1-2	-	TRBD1	CASSRGQAVGGYTF	TGCGCCAGCAGCAGGGGACAGGCCGTGGGTGGCTACACCTTC
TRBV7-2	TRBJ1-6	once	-	CASSLGDGNSPLHF	TGTGCCAGCAGCCTGGGAGACGGCAATTCACCCCTCCACTTT
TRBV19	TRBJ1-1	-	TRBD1	CASSGRDRGTEAFF	TGTGCCAGTAGTGGCCGGGACAGGGGCACTGAAGCTTTCTTT
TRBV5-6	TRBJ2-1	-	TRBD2	CASSFLSGARSNEQFF	TGTGCCAGCAGCTTCCTTAGCGGGGCACGGAGCAATGAGCAGTTCTTC
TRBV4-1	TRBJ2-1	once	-	CASSQGSSYNEQFF	TGCGCCAGCAGCCAAGGTTCTTCCTACAATGAGCAGTTCTTC
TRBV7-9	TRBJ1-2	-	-	CASSINQQIQGYTF	TGTGCCAGCAGCATCAACCAGCAAATACAGGGCTACACCTTC
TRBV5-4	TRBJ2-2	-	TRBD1	CAAQQGRGDGELFF	TGTGCCGCTCAACAGGGGCGAGGGGACGGGGAGCTGTTTTTT
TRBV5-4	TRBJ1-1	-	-	CASSLVQDEAFF	TGTGCCAGCAGCTTGGTACAGGATGAAGCTTTCTTT
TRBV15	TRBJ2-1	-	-	CATSRELENEQFF	TGTGCCACCAGCAGAGAACTAGAAAATGAGCAGTTCTTC
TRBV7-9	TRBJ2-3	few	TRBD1	CASSSTTGWVRDTQYF	TGTGCCAGCAGCTCGACGACAGGGTGGGTCCGAGATACGCAGTATTTT
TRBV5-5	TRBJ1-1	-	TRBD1	CASSSDRVGFMNTEAFF	TGTGCCAGCAGCTCGGACAGGGTCGGGTTCATGAACACTGAAGCTTTCTTT
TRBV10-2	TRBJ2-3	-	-	CASSGTRRMVTDTQYF	TGCGCCAGCAGCGGGACTCGCAGGATGGTGACAGATACGCAGTATTTT
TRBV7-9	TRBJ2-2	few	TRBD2	CASSPLKLDSGKLFF	TGTGCCAGCAGCCCCCTCAAACTCGACAGCGGGAAGCTGTTTTTT
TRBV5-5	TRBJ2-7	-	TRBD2	CASSRLAGSSYEQYF	TGTGCCAGCAGCCGACTAGCGGGGAGCTCCTACGAGCAGTACTTC
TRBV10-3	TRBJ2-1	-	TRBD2	CAITQGGGANNEQFF	TGTGCCATCACCCAGGGCGGGGGGGCCAACAATGAGCAGTTCTTC
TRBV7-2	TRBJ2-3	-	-	CASSRRERQSPFDTQYF	TGTGCCAGCAGCCGCAGAGAGAGACAGAGCCCGTTCGATACGCAGTATTTT
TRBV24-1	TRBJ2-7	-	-	CATSDPDSDEQYF	TGTGCCACCAGTGACCCGGACAGCGACGAGCAGTACTTC
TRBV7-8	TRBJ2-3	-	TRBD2	CASSPLASGGITDTQYF	TGTGCCAGCAGCCCGCTGGCTAGCGGGGGGATCACAGATACGCAGTATTTT
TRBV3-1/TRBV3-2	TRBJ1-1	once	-	CASRGARDITEAFF	TGTGCCAGCAGAGGAGCAAGGGACATCACTGAAGCTTTCTTT
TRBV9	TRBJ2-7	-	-	CASSRDSSEQYF	TGTGCCAGCAGTCGAGACAGTAGCGAGCAGTACTTC
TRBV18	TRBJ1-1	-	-	CASSPGNGRGNTEAFF	TGTGCCAGCTCACCAGGGAATGGACGGGGGAACACTGAAGCTTTCTTT
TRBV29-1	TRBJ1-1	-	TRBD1	CSLTGGGRYTEAFF	TGCAGCCTGACAGGGGGCGGTCGCTACACTGAAGCTTTCTTT
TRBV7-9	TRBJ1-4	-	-	CASSLKGGRELEKLFF	TGTGCCAGCAGCTTAAAGGGAGGCAGGGAATTGGAAAAACTGTTTTTT
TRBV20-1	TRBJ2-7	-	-	CSAQWSFEQYF	TGCAGTGCCCAGTGGTCGTTCGAGCAGTACTTC
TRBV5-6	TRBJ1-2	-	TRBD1	CASSPTFRGNYGYTF	TGTGCCAGCAGCCCGACCTTCAGGGGGAACTATGGCTACACCTTC
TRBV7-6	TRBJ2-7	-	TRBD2	CASSPGLSSGGGPYEQYF	TGTGCCAGCAGTCCCGGCCTATCTAGCGGGGGGGGACCCTACGAGCAGTACTTC
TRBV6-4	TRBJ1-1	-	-	CASSGEMNTEAFF	TGTGCCAGCAGTGGAGAGATGAACACTGAAGCTTTCTTT
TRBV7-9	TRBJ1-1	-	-	CASSTEGDQDTEAFF	TGTGCCAGCAGCACCGAGGGAGATCAGGACACTGAAGCTTTCTTT
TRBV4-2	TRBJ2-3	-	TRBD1	CASSPGTGHLTDTQYF	TGTGCCAGCAGCCCCGGGACAGGCCACCTCACAGATACGCAGTATTTT
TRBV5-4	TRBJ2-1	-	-	CASNPGSHSSYNEQFF	TGTGCCAGCAACCCCGGGAGCCACAGCTCCTACAATGAGCAGTTCTTC
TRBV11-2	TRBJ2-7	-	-	CASSSVARGYEQYF	TGTGCCAGCAGCTCCGTCGCAAGAGGTTACGAGCAGTACTTC
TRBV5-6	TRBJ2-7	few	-	CASRPRGRGYEQYF	TGTGCCAGCAGACCCCGTGGCAGGGGTTACGAGCAGTACTTC
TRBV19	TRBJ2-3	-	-	CASSIVGADTQYF	TGTGCCAGTAGTATAGTTGGGGCGGATACGCAGTATTTT
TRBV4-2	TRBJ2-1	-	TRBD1	CASSQEQGGENEQFF	TGTGCCAGCAGCCAAGAACAAGGGGGCGAAAATGAGCAGTTCTTC
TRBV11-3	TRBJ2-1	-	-	CASSSGGYNEQFF	TGTGCCAGCAGCTCCGGGGGTTACAATGAGCAGTTCTTC
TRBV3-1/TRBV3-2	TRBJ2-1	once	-	CASTPSSYNEQFF	TGTGCCAGCACCCCTAGCTCCTACAATGAGCAGTTCTTC
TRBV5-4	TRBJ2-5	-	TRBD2	CASRSSGAGETQYF	TGTGCCAGCAGGAGTAGCGGGGCAGGGGAGACCCAGTACTTC
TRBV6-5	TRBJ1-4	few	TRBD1	CASLPGQANEKLFF	TGTGCCAGCCTGCCGGGACAGGCTAATGAAAAACTGTTTTTT